This T cell receptor beta chain was retrieved from a study of early T cells in non-severe SARS-CoV-2 infection. In the study overall: The input, bulk RNA from unsorted whole blood, was sequenced, and chains were unpaired. Whole-study findings and limits: Missing private and CD4 specificities, VDJdb matching favored anti-spike CD8 responses.

Germline V CDR1 and CDR2: GTSNPN, SVGIG (reference sequence). This CDR3 has 13 residues. V shed 4 bases and J shed 1 base, with 10 bases lying between them. The TCR library protocol attached unique molecular identifiers to the individual cDNA molecules. TCRdb reanalysed the 5' RACE reads using MiXCR and keeps one entry per CDR3 protein. The table has 85,000 to 100,000 distinct CDR3 sequences, over 15% seen once. This clonotype was counted a few times. Its target is unknown. The source is an adult who was a healthcare worker with PCR-confirmed SARS-CoV-2 infection or an uninfected control (not recorded which). Sequenced here: whole blood, sampled at baseline. This chain joins TRBV30 and TRBJ1-1; the D is unclear. CDR3 sequence (DNA): TGTGCCTGGACGTCGGAGCCGAACACTGAAGCTTTCTTT. Translating it yields CAWTSEPNTEAFF.